Below, 18 T cell receptor beta chains from the same sample are listed, as sequenced in a study of blood T cell repertoires in COVID-19. TCRdb's table, derived via immunoSEQ multiplex PCR, lists solely in-frame clones and lacks some. The sample shows about 370,000 clones, 75% to 90% of them seen only once. The sample consisted of PBMCs or T cells enriched from blood (not recorded which). These receptors were collected from a man younger than 30 who had recovered from COVID-19.

The rearrangement joins TRBV11-1 to TRBJ2-6, with D perhaps TRBD2 (5 bases). The V end was cut by 5 bases, the J end by 1 base, with 9 bases between. The CDR3 is made up of 15 amino acids. Per the germline V gene, CDR1 is SGHAT and CDR2 is FQDESV (reference sequence). CDR3 amino acids: CASSPEGSGANVLTF. The CDR3 region has the DNA TGTGCCAGCAGCCCCGAGGGTTCTGGGGCCAACGTCCTGACTTTC.

J is TRBJ1-1 and V is TRBV7-9, with D perhaps matching TRBD1 (5 bases). Germline lookup yields CDR1 SEHNR and CDR2 FQNEAQ (reference sequence). The CDR3 has 15 residues. V was cut by 6 bases and J by 5 bases, with 19 bases left in between. CDR3 DNA: TGTGCCAGCAGAAAGCCTGGCGGCGGGGGAACTGAAGCTTTCTTT. Translating gives CASRKPGGGGTEAFF.

The chain has TRBV4-1 and TRBJ2-1, with TRBD2 matching 9 bases. Germline assignment: CDR1 MGHRA and CDR2 YSYEKL. Losses at the gene ends were 1 base for V and 6 bases for J; bases not matched to a gene: 7. CDR3 length: 16 residues. CDR3 coding DNA: TGCGCCAGCAGCCAAGGAGAGACTAGCGGTATCAATGAGCAGTTCTTC. Translation: CASSQGETSGINEQFF.

The genes are TRBV5-5 and TRBJ2-2, with D unresolved. CDR3 length: 13 residues. The germline V gene has CDR1 SGHKS and CDR2 YYEKEE (reference sequence). The V end was cut by 0 bases, the J end by 6 bases, with 6 bases between. The CDR3 DNA follows: TGTGCCAGCAGCTTGGCTCTAGCCGGGGAGCTGTTTTTT. Protein sequence: CASSLALAGELFF.

This rearrangement joins TRBV18 to TRBJ1-3; D is undetermined. The CDR3 spans 13 residues. Trimming stripped 8 bases from V and 4 bases from J, with 12 bases between. The germline V gene has CDR1 KGHSH and CDR2 LQKENI. CDR3 nucleotides: TGTGCCAGCCCCTTGGGCCCGGGAAACACCATATATTTT. It yields the protein CASPLGPGNTIYF. Supplemented by reference TRBV18 and TRBJ1-3, the full variable domain reads NAGVMQNPRHLVRRRGQEARLRCSPMKGHSHVYWYRQLPEEGLKFMVYLQKENIIDESGMPKERFSAEFPKEGPSILRIQQVVRGDSAAYFCASPLGPGNTIYFGEGSWLTVV.

This clone was seen just once. V gene TRBV28 combines with J gene TRBJ1-1; D remains unclear. The CDR3 has 17 residues. V gave up 2 bases and J gave up 0 bases, with 16 bases separating them. Germline V gives CDR1 MDHEN, CDR2 SYDVKM. The CDR3 loop reads CASSLDPDLALNTEAFF. DNA for the CDR3: TGTGCCAGCAGTTTAGACCCGGACCTAGCTTTGAACACTGAAGCTTTCTTT.

This clone was picked up one time. The chain joins TRBV5-1 to TRBJ1-5, with D possibly TRBD1 on 6 matching bases. The CDR3 is made up of 13 amino acids. The germline CDR1 and CDR2 sequences are SGHRS and YFSETQ. The germline V and J ends were trimmed by 4 bases and 6 bases, with 11 bases remaining between them. CDR3 bases: TGCGCCAGCAGCCCGGGGGGGGCTCAGCCCCAGCATTTT. It specifies CASSPGGAQPQHF.

This clone was seen a handful of times. The rearrangement links TRBV7-2 to TRBJ2-2; D is unresolved. CDR3 length: 14 residues. CDR1 SGHTA and CDR2 FQGNSA come from the germline V gene. Between the trimmed V and J ends, which lost 5 bases and 1 base, there was a span of 8 bases. The DNA of the CDR3 is TGTGCCAGCAGCCCAGTTCAGAACACCGGGGAGCTGTTTTTT. Translated, it gives CASSPVQNTGELFF.

This clone was recorded once. This chain joins TRBV7-2 and TRBJ2-7, with D possibly being TRBD1 (6 bases). CDR3 length equals 14 residues. From germline, CDR1 is SGHTA and CDR2 FQGNSA. V was pared by 5 bases and J by 3 bases, with 14 bases between. The chain's CDR3 is CASSPPDRGYEQYF. CDR3 bases: TGTGCCAGCAGCCCGCCGGACAGAGGCTACGAGCAGTACTTC.

This chain joins TRBV28 and TRBJ2-7; D is perhaps TRBD1 (5 bases). Germline V gene data show CDR1 as MDHEN and CDR2 as SYDVKM. Deletions cut 4 bases from V and 3 bases from J, with 19 bases between. The CDR3 covers 16 residues. CDR3 DNA: TGTGCCAGCAGTTCCCGACTCCCGAAAGGGGACTACGAGCAGTACTTC. Protein: CASSSRLPKGDYEQYF.

The chain is built from TRBV7-9 and TRBJ1-2, with D tentatively TRBD1 (5 bases). The CDR3 extends over 14 amino acids. The germline gives CDR1 SEHNR, CDR2 FQNEAQ (reference sequence). V was cut by 6 bases and J by 4 bases, with 15 bases left in between. CDR3 nucleotides: TGTGCCAGCAGTTTCGACAGTACAATCTATGGCTACACCTTC. Translation: CASSFDSTIYGYTF.

The chain recombines TRBV7-6 with TRBJ2-5; D possibly corresponds to TRBD2 (5 bases). V dropped 4 bases and J dropped 5 bases, with 11 bases sitting between them. Germline CDR1 is SGHVS and CDR2 is FNYEAQ. The CDR3 covers 13 residues. For the CDR3, the DNA is TGTGCCAGCAGCTGGGCCACGGGGGAGACCCAGTACTTC. Translation: CASSWATGETQYF. Supplemented by reference TRBV7-6 and TRBJ2-5, the full variable domain reads GAGVSQSPRYKVTKRGQDVALRCDPISGHVSLYWYRQALGQGPEFLTYFNYEAQQDKSGLPNDRFSAERPEGSISTLTIQRTEQRDSAMYRCASSWATGETQYFGPGTRLLVL.

The chain has TRBV5-1 and TRBJ2-7; 12 bases map to TRBD1. Germline assignment: CDR1 SGHRS and CDR2 YFSETQ. With 3 bases clipped from V and 5 bases from J, the junction kept 9 bases outside the gene matches. The CDR3 spans 16 residues. The CDR3 bases are TGCGCCAGCAGCTCGTCCCGGGACAGGGGGCCCAACGAGCAGTACTTC. Translation: CASSSSRDRGPNEQYF.

In DNA, the CDR3 is TGCGCCAGCAGCTTGAGGGAAGCGGGCGAGCAGTTCTTC. It is translated as CASSLREAGEQFF. The chain employs TRBV5-1 and TRBJ2-1, with D perhaps matching TRBD2 (6 bases). CDR1 and CDR2 from the germline V gene are SGHRS and YFSETQ. The CDR3 is 13 amino acids. Trimming pared 1 base from V and 10 bases from J, leaving 12 bases between.

There are a few counts of this clone. Other DNA sequences in this specimen translate into the identical CDR3. The chain employs TRBV2 and TRBJ1-1, with a possible D match to TRBD1 (5 bases). V shed 6 bases and J shed 1 base, with 9 bases lying between them. The V gene's germline CDR1 is SNHLY and CDR2 FYNNEI. This CDR3 region has 13 residues. The CDR3 loop reads CASRETENTEAFF. The CDR3 DNA sequence: TGTGCCAGCAGAGAGACAGAGAACACTGAAGCTTTCTTT. The variable domain in full, with the rest retrieved from reference TRBV2 and TRBJ1-1, is EPEVTQTPSHQVTQMGQEVILRCVPISNHLYFYWYRQILGQKVEFLVSFYNNEISEKSEIFDDQFSVERPDGSNFTLKIRSTKLEDSAMYFCASRETENTEAFFGQGTRLTVV.

In DNA form, the CDR3 reads TGTGCCAGTAGTATGACAGGGACCGGGGAGCTGTTTTTT. It yields the protein CASSMTGTGELFF. The chain couples TRBV19 to TRBJ2-2; TRBD1 matches 7 bases. V lost 3 bases, J lost 5 bases, and 0 bases stayed unmatched. CDR1 is LNHDA and CDR2 is SQIVND in the germline V gene (reference sequence). CDR3 length equals 13 residues.

This chain joins TRBV5-4 and TRBJ1-4; weak D call: TRBD1 (6 bases). Per germline, CDR1 SGHNT and CDR2 YYREEE (reference sequence). The CDR3 runs 13 residues. The V end was cut by 0 bases, the J end by 8 bases, with 8 bases between. The CDR3 reads CASSLAGEEKLFF. CDR3 DNA: TGTGCCAGCAGCTTGGCAGGGGAGGAAAAACTGTTTTTT.

The rearrangement joins TRBV13 to TRBJ1-4, with D possibly being TRBD1 (6 bases). Germline V gives CDR1 PRHDT, CDR2 FYEKMQ (reference sequence). The CDR3 loop spans 16 amino acids. Trimming took off 3 bases at V and 0 bases at J, with 11 bases between the two ends. CDR3 amino acids: CASSLDRRATNEKLFF. In DNA, the CDR3 is TGTGCCAGCAGCTTGGACAGACGAGCAACTAATGAAAAACTGTTTTTT.